These 4 T cell receptor beta chains came from one sample sequenced in a study of tissue T cells after allogeneic stem cell transplantation. Only in-frame clones appear in the TCRdb table, and some are missing; sequencing was by immunoSEQ multiplex PCR. The sample carries approximately 1,400 clones, less than 65% recorded once. Time point denoted: mouse harvest day 14 after allogeneic transplant. The graft held 10^6 splenic CD5+ T cells and 10^7 T-cell-depleted bone marrow cells. Sequencing used liver tissue. The source is a female BALB/c mouse given C57BL/6 T cells with graft-versus-host disease after an allogeneic hematopoietic cell transplant.

This clone was observed a few times. Mouse germline and gene names are used. The read comes to an end 1 residue before the CDR3 does, leaving the germline J gene to fill in the end. The rearrangement joins TRBV13-3 to TRBJ2-7; TRBD1 agrees at 7 bases. The CDR3 length is 13 residues. Losses at the gene ends were 5 bases for V and 0 bases for J; bases not matched to a gene: 2. Germline-derived CDR1 and CDR2 are NNHDY and SYVADS. The CDR3 bases that were read are TGTGCCAGCAGCCGGGACAGCTCCTATGAACAGTAC. It encodes CASSRDSSYEQY. The CDR3 in its entirety is CASSRDSSYEQYF.

With respect to this clone: Each gene name is a mouse one. The CDR3 end falls 1 residue outside the read, so it is completed with the germline J gene. This chain connects TRBV13-3 to TRBJ1-4; D may be TRBD1 (6 bases). The CDR3 consists of 14 residues. Germline assignment: CDR1 NNHDY and CDR2 SYVADS. V lost 3 bases to trimming and J lost 7 bases, with 13 bases between them. CDR3 bases read: TGTGCCAGCAGTGGTCACAGGGATCCCGAAAGATTATTT. It is translated as CASSGHRDPERLF. The full CDR3 reads CASSGHRDPERLFF.

This clone was found a few times. Any gene name here is a mouse gene name. The CDR3 goes on 1 residue after the read ends, and that part is filled in from the germline J gene. This chain links TRBV12-1 with TRBJ2-2; D remains unclear. Germline assignment: CDR1 SGHSN and CDR2 HYEKVE. Trimming took 0 bases from V and 0 from J, leaving 7 bases between them. The length of the CDR3 is 15 residues. The CDR3 region is CASSLDGPNTGQLYF. Partial CDR3 DNA: TGTGCCAGCTCTCTCGACGGGCCAAACACCGGGCAGCTCTAC.

About this clone: The gene names here belong to mouse. The read ends 1 residue before the CDR3 terminus; that terminus is restored from the germline J gene. The chain carries TRBV4 and TRBJ2-2, with 10 nucleotides matching TRBD2. Trimming cost V 4 bases and J 1 base; bases outside gene matches: 3. The CDR3 spans 16 residues. Germline values: CDR1 LGHDT, CDR2 YNNKQL (reference sequence). CDR3 sequence reads: CASSSYWGGNTGQLYF. Partial CDR3 DNA: TGTGCCAGCAGCTCCTACTGGGGGGGAAACACCGGGCAGCTCTAC. The entire variable domain, with the rest obtained from reference TRBV4 and TRBJ2-2, is as follows: ETAVFQTPNYHVTQVGNEVSFNCKQTLGHDTMYWYKQDSKKLLKIMFSYNNKQLIVNETVPRRFSPQSSDKAHLNLRIKSVEPEDSAVYLCASSSYWGGNTGQLYFGEGSKLTVL.